This T cell receptor beta chain was profiled in a study of cytomegalovirus exposure and HLA in healthy donors. General study results and limits: The study put 150 to 200 TCR beta chains on its list as cytomegalovirus-associated.

Details on this clone: The antigen remains undetermined.

The V end was cut by 4 bases, the J end by 4 bases, with 11 bases between. Germline CDR1 and CDR2: SNHLY and FYNNEI. The CDR3 runs 14 residues. The protocol was immunoSEQ multiplex PCR, while the TCRdb copy is restricted to in-frame clones and leaves out a portion. The sample contains more than 45,000 clones, around 94% of which appear only once. The chain is built from TRBV2 and TRBJ2-1, with TRBD2 as a possible D gene (6 bases). The source is a man between 18 and 29 years old in good health and CMV-seronegative. The sequenced material came from PBMCs. In nucleotides, the CDR3 is TGTGCCAGCAGTGTAGCGGCCAGTTACAATGAGCAGTTCTTC. Residues: CASSVAASYNEQFF.